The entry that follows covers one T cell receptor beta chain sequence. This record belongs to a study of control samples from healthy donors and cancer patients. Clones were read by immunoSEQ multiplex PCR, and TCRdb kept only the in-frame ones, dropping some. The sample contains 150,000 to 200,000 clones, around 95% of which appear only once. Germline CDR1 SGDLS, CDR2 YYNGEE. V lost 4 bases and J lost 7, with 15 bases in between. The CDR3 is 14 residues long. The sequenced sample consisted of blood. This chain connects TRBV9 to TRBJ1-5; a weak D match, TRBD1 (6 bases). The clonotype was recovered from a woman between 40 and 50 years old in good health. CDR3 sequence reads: CASSSGGGLQPQHF. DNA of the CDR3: TGTGCCAGCAGCTCCGGTGGGGGGCTGCAGCCCCAGCATTTT.